This T cell receptor beta chain was observed in a study of spatial heterogeneity in lung cancer. Findings of the study overall: Estimated coverage of tumor T cells was about 7% for alpha and less than 15% for beta chains. Expanded intratumoral alpha and beta TCR counts tracked tumor mutation counts.

Time point: sample taken at primary tumor resection. 55 to 80 TRACERx patients with early, untreated non-small cell lung cancer donated samples. Tumor, nontumor lung or frozen PBMC supplied whole RNA, sequenced without sorting. In its sample, this clonotype was seen many times. The target antigen is unknown. J was trimmed by 3 bases and V by 3 bases; bases with no gene match: 8. Germline V lookup: CDR1 DFQATT, CDR2 SNEGSKA (reference sequence). The CDR3 has 17 amino acids. Single TCR cDNA molecules each had their own unique molecular identifier. Each CDR3 protein gets one entry after TCRdb re-called the 5' RACE reads with MiXCR. This table holds roughly 17,000 distinct CDR3 sequences, 6.2% found once.

This TCR derives from a male donor with early-stage non-small cell lung cancer. The sequences come from lung tumor tissue, collected at surgery. The rearrangement joins TRBV20-1 to TRBJ2-1; 13 bases line up with TRBD2. The chain's CDR3 is CSARETSGGTVYNEQFF. CDR3 nucleotide sequence: TGCAGTGCTAGGGAGACTAGCGGGGGGACCGTCTACAATGAGCAGTTCTTC.